One and the same sample provided the 15 T cell receptor beta chains below, sequenced in a study of regulatory T cells in long-lasting Graves disease. Arm-PCR of CDR3 regions and iRepertoire HTBI primers were used to build TCR beta libraries. TCRdb ran MiXCR on the multiplex PCR reads and lists one entry per CDR3 protein. There are over 500,000 distinct CDR3 sequences in the sample; under 20% occur only once, and roughly 18% lies in the top ten. Documented time point: newly diagnosed GD, antithyroid drugs for less than 3 months. PBMC RNA served as the TCR library source. The same sample was also used in a study of T cells in Graves' hyperthyroidism and ophthalmopathy.

Sequencing was performed on peripheral blood mononuclear cells (PBMCs), taken at new diagnosis, from a patient treated with antithyroid drugs. These receptors all stem from a woman in her thirties with Graves disease.

The J gene is TRBJ2-3, the V gene TRBV19; D gene unclear. Germline CDR1 reads LNHDA; CDR2 reads SQIVND (reference sequence). This CDR3 has 13 residues. V was trimmed by 3 bases and J by 0 bases, leaving 4 bases between them. CDR3 DNA: TGTGCCAGTAGTATCTTCAGCACAGATACGCAGTATTTT. Translating gives CASSIFSTDTQYF.

The chain employs TRBV9 and TRBJ1-2; 8 nucleotides match TRBD1. Germline V lookup: CDR1 SGDLS, CDR2 YYNGEE. V trimming: 2 bases; J trimming: 4 bases; junction bases outside the gene matches: 7. The CDR3 is 15 amino acids. The CDR3 DNA reads TGTGCCAGCAGCGTTCCCGTCGACAGGGGCTATGGCTACACCTTC. As protein: CASSVPVDRGYGYTF.

This clonotype appeared a few times. This sequence joins TRBV6-6 and TRBJ2-2; D unresolved. The CDR3 loop spans 16 amino acids. In germline, CDR1 is MNHNY, CDR2 SVGAGI (reference sequence). The V end lost 0 bases, the J end lost 2 bases, and 10 bases lay between the germline ends. CDR3 sequence: CASSYSMAINTGELFF. The CDR3 DNA reads TGTGCCAGCAGTTACTCGATGGCCATAAACACCGGGGAGCTGTTTTTT.

This clonotype has at least ten counts. J is TRBJ1-2 and V is TRBV2; D is perhaps TRBD1 (5 bases). Deletions cut 2 bases from V and 7 bases from J, with 14 bases between. This CDR3 region has 14 residues. Germline assignment: CDR1 SNHLY and CDR2 FYNNEI. CDR3 bases: TGTGCCAGCAGTGAATCCCGTGGGGCTGGTGGCTACACCTTC. Residues: CASSESRGAGGYTF.

This clonotype has just a few counts. The chain uses TRBV15 and TRBJ2-5; 8 bases agree with TRBD2. Germline lookup yields CDR1 LNHNV and CDR2 YYDKDF (reference sequence). J gave up 2 bases and V 1 base, and 3 bases lay outside the gene matches. CDR3 length: 15 residues. This chain's CDR3 is CATSRAGLGQETQYF. CDR3 bases: TGTGCCACCAGCAGAGCGGGACTAGGACAAGAGACCCAGTACTTC.

For this clonotype: A much larger clonotype is one base distant, so this may be a read error. The chain employs TRBV6-2 or TRBV6-3 and TRBJ2-7; no clear D. CDR3 size: 12 residues. CDR1 is MNHEY, CDR2 SVGEGT, per germline. V was pared by 8 bases and J by 3 bases, with 11 bases between. The CDR3 protein is CASSSVFYEQYF. CDR3 DNA: TGTGCCAGCTCGTCCGTCTTCTACGAGCAGTACTTC.

This clonotype was seen many times. The gene calls are TRBV27 and TRBJ1-2, with D possibly matching TRBD1 (5 bases). Germline V gene sequence: CDR1 MNHEY, CDR2 SMNVEV (reference sequence). Between the trimmed V and J ends, which lost 4 bases and 8 bases, there was a span of 14 bases. This CDR3 is built from 13 residues. The CDR3 protein is CASSSPGTRGYTF. CDR3 sequence (DNA): TGTGCCAGCAGTTCCCCCGGGACCCGGGGCTACACCTTC.

About this clonotype: With a much larger clone just one base away, this may be a read error. The V call is TRBV2, the J call TRBJ2-7, with D unclear. The CDR3 runs 11 residues. With 5 bases removed from V and 7 bases from J, the gap between germline ends came to 9 bases. The germline V gene has CDR1 SNHLY and CDR2 FYNNEI. The CDR3, as DNA: TGTGCCAGCAGTTGGATGGCGGAGCAGTACTTC. Encoded protein: CASSWMAEQYF.

The table lists this clonotype with many counts. The CDR3 reads CASSPFSGTGLDQPQHF. The DNA of the CDR3 is TGTGCCAGCAGTCCCTTCTCCGGGACAGGTCTTGATCAGCCCCAGCATTTT. The gene calls are TRBV6-1 and TRBJ1-5; 8 bases are a match to TRBD1. This CDR3 spans 17 amino acids. CDR1 is MNHNS, CDR2 SASEGT, per germline. V shed 5 bases and J 5 bases; nucleotides not matched to a gene: 14.

This clonotype was recorded many times. The rearrangement joins TRBV28 to TRBJ2-2, with D hard to call. Per germline, CDR1 MDHEN and CDR2 SYDVKM. The CDR3 is made up of 18 amino acids. The V gene lost 7 bases and the J gene lost 1 base, with 22 bases spanning the gap. The CDR3 reads CASTSLGSLVLNTGELFF. The CDR3 region has the DNA TGTGCCAGCACGTCTTTAGGGTCCCTGGTGTTGAACACCGGGGAGCTGTTTTTT.

This clonotype was counted only a few times. V is TRBV24-1 and J is TRBJ2-7; no firm D call. Trimming shortened V by 1 base and J by 6 bases, and 6 bases separated the two germline ends. From germline, CDR1 is KGHDR and CDR2 SFDVKD. The CDR3 sequence is 12 residues long. The CDR3 nucleotides read TGTGCCACCAGTGATTTCGATCGCGAGCAGTACTTC. Translated, it gives CATSDFDREQYF.

Ten or more counts support this clonotype. An end of the junction does not agree with germline; a read error may underlie this. The chain couples TRBV27 to TRBJ1-2, with a possible D match to TRBD1 (5 bases). This CDR3 has 13 residues. Germline lookup yields CDR1 MNHEY and CDR2 SMNVEV (reference sequence). This CDR3 is CASSFGTGYGYTF. CDR3 DNA: TGCGCCAGCAGCTTTGGGACCGGATATGGCTACACCTTC.

Comments on this clonotype: Here the CDR3 omits its conserved ending phenylalanine or tryptophan, so a read error is the likely source. The rearrangement joins TRBV6-1 to TRBJ1-1; D may be TRBD1 (5 bases). Trimming took 8 bases from V and 5 from J, leaving 15 bases between them. The CDR3 is 13 residues long. CDR1 and CDR2 from the germline V gene are MNHNS and SASEGT. This chain's CDR3 is CASGAPPGTEAFS. For the CDR3, the DNA is TGTGCCAGCGGGGCTCCTCCGGGGACTGAAGCTTTCTCT.

This clonotype came up a few times. CDR3 bases: TGTGCCAGCAGGCGAGGACAGGGGAATGGTGAAAAACTGTTTTTT. Translating gives CASRRGQGNGEKLFF. The chain has TRBV5-6 and TRBJ1-4; 9 nucleotides match TRBD1. This CDR3 contains 15 residues. Germline lookup yields CDR1 SGHDT and CDR2 YYEEEE. V lost 5 bases to trimming and J lost 7 bases; unmatched junction nucleotides: 9.

This clonotype was observed at least ten times. CDR3 loop: CASSLNWSNQPQHF. The CDR3 DNA reads as TGTGCCAGCAGTTTAAATTGGAGCAATCAGCCCCAGCATTTT. V gene TRBV12-3 or TRBV12-4 combines with J gene TRBJ1-5; D is ambiguous. V was pared by 2 bases and J by 1 base, with 6 bases between. This CDR3 is built from 14 residues.